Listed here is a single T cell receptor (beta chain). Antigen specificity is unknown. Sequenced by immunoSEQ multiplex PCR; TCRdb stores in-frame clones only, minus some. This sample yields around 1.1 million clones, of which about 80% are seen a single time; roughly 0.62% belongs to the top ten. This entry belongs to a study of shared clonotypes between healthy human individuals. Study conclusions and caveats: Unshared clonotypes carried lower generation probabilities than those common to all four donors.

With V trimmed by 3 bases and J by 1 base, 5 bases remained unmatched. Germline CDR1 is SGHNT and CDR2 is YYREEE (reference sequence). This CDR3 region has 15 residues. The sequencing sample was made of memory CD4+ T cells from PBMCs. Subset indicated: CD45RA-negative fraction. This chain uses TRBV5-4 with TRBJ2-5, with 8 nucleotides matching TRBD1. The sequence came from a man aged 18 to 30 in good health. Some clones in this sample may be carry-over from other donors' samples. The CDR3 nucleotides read TGTGCCAGCAGCTCCCGGACAGGGAGCCAAGAGACCCAGTACTTC. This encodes CASSSRTGSQETQYF.